These 19 T cell receptor beta chains originate from one sample sequenced in a study of spatial heterogeneity in lung cancer. In TCRdb, the 5' RACE reads were re-called with MiXCR into one record per CDR3 protein. The sample has nearly 80,000 distinct CDR3 sequences; under 8.5% are singletons. Time point noted: sample taken at primary tumor resection. The sequencing used PBMCs, collected at surgery. These receptors all stem from a male donor with early-stage non-small cell lung cancer.

At least ten counts were recorded for this clonotype. CDR3 nucleotides: TGTGCCAGCAGGGGCGCTGAAGCTTTCTTT. This gives the protein CASRGAEAFF. This chain connects TRBV12-3 or TRBV12-4 to TRBJ1-1, with unresolved D. V was clipped by 6 bases and J by 6 bases, with 5 bases between them. The CDR3 covers 10 residues.

This clonotype was found many times. V is TRBV20-1 and J is TRBJ2-1, with D possibly matching TRBD1 (5 bases). The V end was cut by 3 bases, the J end by 10 bases, with 16 bases between. There are 13 residues in the CDR3. CDR1 and CDR2 (germline): DFQATT, SNEGSKA (reference sequence). The CDR3 sequence: CSASLVGRVEQFF. DNA of the CDR3: TGCAGTGCTAGCCTCGTGGGCAGGGTCGAGCAGTTCTTC.

The table lists this clonotype with many counts. The gene calls are TRBV5-1 and TRBJ2-3; no firm D call. V lost 4 bases to trimming and J lost 2 bases, with 5 bases between them. Per the germline V gene, CDR1 is SGHRS and CDR2 is YFSETQ. The CDR3 has 12 residues. The DNA of the CDR3 is TGCGCCAGCAGCGCTGACACAGATACGCAGTATTTT. It translates to CASSADTDTQYF.

This chain connects TRBV20-1 to TRBJ2-3, with D possibly matching TRBD1 (5 bases). CDR3 length: 15 amino acids. The V gene's germline CDR1 is DFQATT and CDR2 SNEGSKA (reference sequence). V dropped 4 bases and J dropped 6 bases, with 20 bases sitting between them. Written as DNA, the CDR3 is TGCAGTGCTACAGAGGTAGTAGGGGCTCGGGATACGCAGTATTTT. Protein sequence: CSATEVVGARDTQYF.

This clonotype was counted at least ten times. This CDR3 is CASSFDRGNQPQHF. Here the CDR3 DNA reads TGTGCCAGCAGTTTCGACAGGGGCAATCAGCCCCAGCATTTT. The V call is TRBV7-2, the J call TRBJ1-5, with 7 bases aligning to TRBD1. V gave up 6 bases and J gave up 2 bases; unmatched junction bases: 4. CDR3 length equals 14 residues. Germline V gene data show CDR1 as SGHTA and CDR2 as FQGNSA. The variable domain in full, with the rest retrieved from reference TRBV7-2 and TRBJ1-5, is GAGVSQSPSNKVTEKGKDVELRCDPISGHTALYWYRQSLGQGLEFLIYFQGNSAPDKSGLPSDRFSAERTGGSVSTLTIQRTQQEDSAVYLCASSFDRGNQPQHFGDGTRLSIL.

In its sample, this clonotype was seen many times. The rearrangement joins TRBV20-1 to TRBJ2-7; TRBD1 is a possible D gene (7 bases). The CDR3 totals 13 residues. The ends were cut back, 6 bases at V and 1 base at J, with 13 bases in the middle. The germline V gene has CDR1 DFQATT and CDR2 SNEGSKA (reference sequence). CDR3 sequence (DNA): TGCAGTGCAGAGACAGGGACTTCCTACGAGCAGTACTTC. Encoded protein: CSAETGTSYEQYF.

This clonotype was seen a few times. The chain joins TRBV12-3 or TRBV12-4 to TRBJ1-5, with 7 nucleotides matching TRBD1. Trimming at V came to 6 bases and at J to 4 bases, leaving 3 bases not matched to a gene. This CDR3 is built from 13 residues. CDR3: CASRSTGNQPQHF. The CDR3 bases are TGTGCCAGCAGATCGACAGGGAATCAGCCCCAGCATTTT.

V and J are TRBV12-3 or TRBV12-4 and TRBJ1-1; possibly TRBD1 for D (5 bases). The CDR3 is made up of 17 amino acids. The ends were cut back, 5 bases at V and 2 bases at J, with 21 bases in the middle. In nucleotides, the CDR3 is TGTGCCAGCAGTAGCCCCAGGCGTCGGGGCGGAAACACTGAAGCTTTCTTT. Translating gives CASSSPRRRGGNTEAFF.

The chain links TRBV27 to TRBJ2-1, with 13 bases lining up with TRBD2. The CDR3 consists of 15 residues. J was trimmed by 8 bases and V by 5 bases; bases with no gene match: 6. Germline CDR1 MNHEY, CDR2 SMNVEV (reference sequence). CDR3 nucleotide sequence: TGTGCCAGCAGTCCTAGCGGACTAGCGGGAGATGAGCAGTTCTTC. Its protein product is CASSPSGLAGDEQFF.

This chain uses TRBV20-1 with TRBJ1-1; D perhaps matches TRBD1 (5 bases). Trimming stripped 3 bases from V and 8 bases from J, with 13 bases between. CDR1 DFQATT and CDR2 SNEGSKA come from the germline V gene (reference sequence). The CDR3 covers 12 residues. CDR3 nucleotide sequence: TGCAGTGCTAGCGGATGGGGGGAAGAAGCTTTCTTT. Encoded protein: CSASGWGEEAFF.

This clonotype was detected many times. The chain uses TRBV10-3 and TRBJ2-1, with D hard to call. From germline, CDR1 is ENHRY and CDR2 SYGVKD. This CDR3 has 11 residues. V was pared by 10 bases and J by 4 bases, with 8 bases between. The CDR3: CATASYNEQFF. For the CDR3, the DNA is TGTGCCACCGCCTCTTACAATGAGCAGTTCTTC.

This clonotype has ten or more counts. The rearrangement joins TRBV5-1 to TRBJ2-1; TRBD2 matches at 7 bases. Germline values: CDR1 SGHRS, CDR2 YFSETQ. V shed 1 base, J shed 8 bases, and the junction held 9 bases outside the gene matches. The CDR3 runs 15 residues. The CDR3 DNA reads TGCGCCAGCAGCTTGATTCGGGGGGAGAACCATGAGCAGTTCTTC. Translated, it gives CASSLIRGENHEQFF.

In its sample, this clonotype ranks as medium-sized (0.01 to 0.1%). J is TRBJ2-1 and V is TRBV20-1; D remains unclear. Trimming stripped 7 bases from V and 7 bases from J, with 8 bases between. Germline CDR1 and CDR2: DFQATT and SNEGSKA (reference sequence). The CDR3 consists of 10 residues. As DNA, the CDR3 is TGCAGTGTCCGTGGGAATGAGCAGTTCTTC. Residues: CSVRGNEQFF.

The V call is TRBV19, the J call TRBJ2-2; D ambiguous. Germline CDR1 and CDR2: LNHDA and SQIVND (reference sequence). The CDR3 loop spans 14 amino acids. V was clipped by 3 bases and J by 7 bases, with 12 bases between them. The CDR3 reads CASSIDFFGGELFF. The CDR3 DNA reads as TGTGCCAGTAGTATCGACTTCTTCGGCGGGGAGCTGTTTTTT. The full variable domain, rest sourced from reference TRBV19 and TRBJ2-2, is DGGITQSPKYLFRKEGQNVTLSCEQNLNHDAMYWYRQDPGQGLRLIYYSQIVNDFQKGDIAEGYSVSREKKESFPLTVTSAQKNPTAFYLCASSIDFFGGELFFGEGSRLTVL.

The chain employs TRBV5-1 and TRBJ2-1; 8 nucleotides line up with TRBD2. The CDR3 runs 17 residues. Trimming removed 1 base from V and 0 bases from J; junction bases left unmatched: 6. Germline loops: CDR1 SGHRS, CDR2 YFSETQ. The CDR3: CASSLKLAVSSYNEQFF. The CDR3 DNA reads as TGCGCCAGCAGCTTGAAACTAGCGGTCAGCTCCTACAATGAGCAGTTCTTC. The full variable domain, its missing parts supplied by reference TRBV5-1 and TRBJ2-1, is KAGVTQTPRYLIKTRGQQVTLSCSPISGHRSVSWYQQTPGQGLQFLFEYFSETQRNKGNFPGRFSGRQFSNSRSEMNVSTLELGDSALYLCASSLKLAVSSYNEQFFGPGTRLTVL.

The sample holds many counts of this clonotype. The V gene is TRBV23-1, the J gene TRBJ1-1, with 7 bases matching TRBD1. TRBV23-1 carries the ORF label, with uncertain function. V shed 4 bases, J shed 5 bases, and the junction held 7 bases outside the gene matches. The CDR3 is 14 residues long. This CDR3 reads CASSPERGRTEAFF. The CDR3 DNA sequence: TGCGCCAGCAGTCCAGAGAGGGGGCGAACTGAAGCTTTCTTT.

This chain connects TRBV19 to TRBJ2-7, with D maybe TRBD2 (5 bases). CDR3 length: 14 residues. Germline V lookup: CDR1 LNHDA, CDR2 SQIVND (reference sequence). The V gene lost 5 bases and the J gene lost 5 bases, with 16 bases spanning the gap. CDR3 nucleotides: TGTGCCAGTAGTTCTTTTGAGGGTGTACACGAGCAGTACTTC. Translated: CASSSFEGVHEQYF.

This clonotype has a count of ten or more. Here the CDR3 reads CASSPNDYEEQFF. The CDR3 nucleotides read TGTGCCAGCAGTCCAAACGACTACGAAGAGCAGTTCTTC. J is TRBJ2-1 and V is TRBV11-2; possibly TRBD2 for D (5 bases). Germline lookup yields CDR1 SGHAT and CDR2 FQNNGV. This CDR3 has 13 residues. The V and J ends lost 6 bases and 10 bases respectively, with 16 bases between them.

The table lists this clonotype with many counts. V gene TRBV7-9 combines with J gene TRBJ1-1; D is unclear. V shed 5 bases and J shed 1 base, with 11 bases lying between them. The CDR3 is made up of 14 amino acids. Germline assignment: CDR1 SEHNR and CDR2 FQNEAQ (reference sequence). The CDR3 reads CASSPQLPNTEAFF. CDR3 sequence (DNA): TGTGCCAGCAGCCCGCAACTCCCGAACACTGAAGCTTTCTTT.